This TCR beta chain was sequenced during a study of metastatic and nonmetastatic thyroid tumors. Sample share makes this clone medium-sized. TCRdb re-called clones via MiXCR from the PCR reads. The sample comprises 15,000 to 25,000 clones, 25% to 30% of which are singletons, and 2.5% to 3.5% rests with the top ten. Ahead of thyroid surgery, no patient had received treatment of any kind. The V segment lost 4 bases and the J segment 0 bases; nucleotides outside the gene matches: 10. Germline loops: CDR1 LNHDA, CDR2 SQIVND (reference sequence). The CDR3 is 17 amino acids. The material sequenced was blood. The TCR originated in a male donor with papillary thyroid cancer or a benign thyroid nodule (not recorded which). Some clones in this sample may be carry-over from other donors' samples. The J gene is TRBJ2-7, the V gene TRBV19, with TRBD1 matching 9 bases. The CDR3 coding sequence is TGTGCCAGTAGTACCTGGGACAGGGCCAGGAGCTCCTACGAGCAGTACTTC. Its protein is CASSTWDRARSSYEQYF.